The present entry profiles one T cell receptor beta chain with its context. The data belong to a study of blood T cell repertoires in COVID-19. Study summary: Material from acute and convalescent COVID-19 was sourced from the United States, Italy and Spain. PBMCs, B-cell-depleted T cells, or T cells provided the cDNA or gDNA that made up the material.

V shed 4 bases, J shed 0 bases, and the junction held 5 bases outside the gene matches. Germline V gene sequence: CDR1 SGHRS, CDR2 YFSETQ. This CDR3 spans 17 amino acids. In the authors' methods: Reference gene primer amplification yielded estimated nucleated cell counts. The data were produced by immunoSEQ multiplex PCR, yet TCRdb's version contains in-frame clones alone and is incomplete. V and J calls and clone size come straight from that table; D and trimming were deduced from the DNA. In the table there are 30,000 to 40,000 clones, 85% to 90% of which are singletons. The chain couples TRBV5-1 to TRBJ2-2; 11 bases align to TRBD1. The material sequenced was peripheral blood. The sequence derives from a woman in her fifties or sixties with active COVID-19. DNA for the CDR3: TGCGCCAGCAGCACCGGGACAGGGGGAACGAACACCGGGGAGCTGTTTTTT. The encoded protein is CASSTGTGGTNTGELFF.